The clone carrying this T cell receptor (beta chain) was detected only a few times. This specimen comes from a study of identical twins. A universal primer site was added by template switching, and unique molecular identifiers were carried by the cDNA. A single record per CDR3 protein comes from TCRdb applying MiXCR to the 5' RACE reads. The sample contains approximately 500,000 distinct CDR3 sequences, roughly 24% of which appear only once. Healthy Caucasians alone served as donors. Between the trimmed V and J ends, which lost 5 bases and 3 bases, there was a span of 10 bases. The CDR3 is 13 amino acids. The same specimen was also included in a second study, on T cells expressing NK-cell markers. From that report: Source material for TCR beta repertoires consisted of sorted CD3+CD56+NKG2C+, CD3+CD56+NKG2C- and CD3+CD56-NKG2C+ T cells. Five to seven of the donors carried dominant NKG2C+ clonotypes that took up about 1.0-8% of their CD8+ T cells.

V usage is TRBV12-3 or TRBV12-4 and J usage is TRBJ1-1; D is uncertain. The sequence came from a woman between 18 and 29 years old in good health. The specimen sequenced was CD4+ T cells sorted from blood. The chain's CDR3 is CASSRRIDTEAFF. CDR3 coding DNA: TGTGCCAGCAGTAGAAGGATCGACACTGAAGCTTTCTTT.